The 30 T cell receptor beta chains below all came from one sample that was sequenced in a study of blood T cell repertoires in COVID-19. TCRdb's table, derived via immunoSEQ multiplex PCR, lists solely in-frame clones and lacks some. The sample gives around 430,000 clones, approximately 88% of which show up once; 10% to 15% is in the top ten. Sequences were obtained from peripheral blood. The origin of the receptors is a woman aged 45-65 years with COVID-19, enrolled during active disease.

The DNA for the CDR3 is TGTGCCAGTAGTATCTACCGGACAGGGGGTAATTCACCCCTCCACTTT. It is translated as CASSIYRTGGNSPLHF. The rearrangement uses TRBV19 and TRBJ1-6; 10 bases agree with TRBD1. Germline V lookup: CDR1 LNHDA, CDR2 SQIVND (reference sequence). The CDR3 extends over 16 amino acids. Losses at the gene ends were 3 bases for V and 6 bases for J; bases not matched to a gene: 5.

The chain has TRBV28 and TRBJ1-3, with a tentative D call TRBD1 (5 bases). V lost 6 bases to trimming and J lost 0 bases, with 18 bases between them. The length of the CDR3 is 17 residues. The germline V gene has CDR1 MDHEN and CDR2 SYDVKM. CDR3 DNA: TGTGCCAGCAGGTCGGACACCCTGAGACCCTCTGGAAACACCATATATTTT. Translation: CASRSDTLRPSGNTIYF.

This sequence joins TRBV2 and TRBJ1-2, with 7 bases matching TRBD1. The CDR3 runs 15 residues. V lost 6 bases and J lost 0; bases outside the gene matches: 7. The germline gives CDR1 SNHLY, CDR2 FYNNEI. CDR3 coding DNA: TGTGCCAGCAGGGACATGAGGGGGCCTAACTATGGCTACACCTTC. It encodes CASRDMRGPNYGYTF.

This chain uses TRBV5-1 with TRBJ2-4, with D tentatively TRBD1 (5 bases). The CDR3 is made up of 14 amino acids. Germline CDR1 SGHRS, CDR2 YFSETQ. V was clipped by 0 bases and J by 6 bases, with 10 bases between them. The DNA of the CDR3 is TGCGCCAGCAGCTTGGGTAGCCAGGGAAACATTCAGTACTTC. The encoded protein is CASSLGSQGNIQYF. Together with reference TRBV5-1 and TRBJ2-4, the CDR3 gives the full variable domain: KAGVTQTPRYLIKTRGQQVTLSCSPISGHRSVSWYQQTPGQGLQFLFEYFSETQRNKGNFPGRFSGRQFSNSRSEMNVSTLELGDSALYLCASSLGSQGNIQYFGAGTRLSVL.

The chain carries TRBV9 and TRBJ2-2, with TRBD2 matching over 10 bases. CDR3 length: 14 residues. V lost 4 bases, J lost 5 bases, and 2 bases stayed unmatched. Germline V gene data show CDR1 as SGDLS and CDR2 as YYNGEE. The CDR3 DNA reads TGTGCCAGCAGCCCGGGACTAGCGACCGGGGAGCTGTTTTTT. Translated: CASSPGLATGELFF.

J is TRBJ2-1 and V is TRBV30; D gene ambiguous. The CDR3 has 16 residues. The V gene's germline CDR1 is GTSNPN and CDR2 SVGIG (reference sequence). The V and J ends lost 5 bases and 0 bases respectively, with 17 bases between them. The CDR3 reads CAWVKVAPSSYNEQFF. DNA for the CDR3: TGTGCCTGGGTAAAAGTGGCACCTAGCTCCTACAATGAGCAGTTCTTC.

This chain links TRBV6-1 with TRBJ1-2; perhaps TRBD1 as D (5 bases). The V gene's germline CDR1 is MNHNS and CDR2 SASEGT. This CDR3 region has 14 residues. Deletions cut 2 bases from V and 4 bases from J, with 11 bases between. The CDR3 nucleotides are TGTGCCAGCAGTGAAAATACAGGCACCTATGGCTACACCTTC. It specifies CASSENTGTYGYTF.

This chain joins TRBV7-2 and TRBJ1-1; possible D gene TRBD1, 6 bases. The V end was cut by 5 bases, the J end by 5 bases, with 24 bases between. Germline V gives CDR1 SGHTA, CDR2 FQGNSA. The CDR3 is 17 residues long. CDR3 sequence: CASSAGPRTGKGTEAFF. Written as DNA, the CDR3 is TGTGCCAGCAGCGCAGGTCCCCGAACAGGGAAGGGGACTGAAGCTTTCTTT.

This chain joins TRBV27 and TRBJ2-7, with 7 bases identical to TRBD1. Unmatched junction bases numbered 6, after V lost 1 base and J lost 6 bases. The CDR3 length is 14 residues. CDR1 and CDR2 from the germline V gene are MNHEY and SMNVEV (reference sequence). CDR3 sequence reads: CASSLFDRAGEQYF. Here the CDR3 DNA reads TGTGCCAGCAGTTTATTTGACAGGGCGGGCGAGCAGTACTTC.

The chain links TRBV30 to TRBJ1-1, with 12 bases that match TRBD1. Germline V gene data show CDR1 as GTSNPN and CDR2 as SVGIG (reference sequence). There are 15 residues in the CDR3. The J segment lost 7 bases and the V segment lost 8 bases, leaving 14 bases of the junction unmatched. CDR3 bases: TGTGCCGGGGACCCCAGGGGACAGGGGGCATTTGAAGCTTTCTTT. Translating gives CAGDPRGQGAFEAFF. Filled out from reference TRBV30 and TRBJ1-1, the complete variable domain reads SQTIHQWPATLVQPVGSPLSLECTVEGTSNPNLYWYRQAAGRGLQLLFYSVGIGQISSEVPQNLSASRPQDRQFILSSKKLLLSDSGFYLCAGDPRGQGAFEAFFGQGTRLTVV.

The chain uses TRBV11-2 and TRBJ1-6; no definite D call. Trimming stripped 3 bases from V and 3 bases from J, with 9 bases between. CDR3 length equals 15 residues. The V gene's germline CDR1 is SGHAT and CDR2 FQNNGV. The CDR3 here is CASSFGVYYNSPLHF. The CDR3 coding sequence is TGTGCCAGCAGCTTCGGAGTTTACTATAATTCACCCCTCCACTTT.

This chain links TRBV5-4 with TRBJ1-3; weak D call: TRBD1 (5 bases). V was shortened by 2 bases and J by 4 bases, with 10 bases between the two germline ends. The CDR3 is 14 amino acids. The germline gives CDR1 SGHNT, CDR2 YYREEE (reference sequence). CDR3 residues: CASSLGRVGNTIYF. For the CDR3, the DNA is TGTGCCAGCAGCTTAGGCAGGGTCGGAAACACCATATATTTT.

The chain employs TRBV21-1 and TRBJ1-6. TRBV21-1 is an annotated pseudogene. There are 18 residues in the CDR3. The CDR3 reads CASSIGGGGGNFNSPLHF. CDR3 DNA sequence: TGTGCCAGCAGCATAGGGGGGGGTGGTGGTAATTTCAATTCACCCCTCCACTTT.

In its sample, this clone was seen a few times. The chain employs TRBV3-1 (or the pseudogene TRBV3-2) and TRBJ1-2; D may be TRBD1 (5 bases). CDR3 length: 13 residues. Trimming removed 1 base at V and 12 bases at J, with 15 bases between. CDR1 is LGHDT, CDR2 YNNKEL, per germline (reference sequence). CDR3 DNA sequence: TGTGCCAGCAGCCAAGGCGGGACGCTGGATAACACCTTC. Translation: CASSQGGTLDNTF.

This clone appeared a few times. This chain's CDR3 is CASSHAGTGENYGYTF. Written as DNA, the CDR3 is TGTGCCAGCAGCCATGCAGGGACAGGAGAAAACTATGGCTACACCTTC. V gene TRBV7-9 combines with J gene TRBJ1-2; 8 nucleotides line up with TRBD1. Germline CDR1 is SEHNR and CDR2 is FQNEAQ (reference sequence). V lost 5 bases, J lost 2 bases, and 10 bases stayed unmatched. This CDR3 is built from 16 residues.

This sequence joins TRBV28 and TRBJ1-4; possible D gene TRBD1, 6 bases. Trimming shortened V by 5 bases and J by 4 bases, and 17 bases separated the two germline ends. Germline loops: CDR1 MDHEN, CDR2 SYDVKM. The CDR3 is 16 residues long. Here the CDR3 reads CASSGTGGGHNEKLFF. CDR3 nucleotide sequence: TGTGCCAGCAGTGGGACGGGGGGCGGCCATAATGAAAAACTGTTTTTT.

V usage is TRBV9 and J usage is TRBJ2-5; 12 bases align to TRBD2. CDR1 and CDR2 (germline): SGDLS, YYNGEE. After removal of 0 bases from V and 7 bases from J, the junction contained 13 bases not matched to a gene. The CDR3 extends over 18 amino acids. CDR3 sequence (DNA): TGTGCCAGCAGCGTAGGTTCTGAGACTAGCGGGGGTACTGGGACCCAGTACTTC. It translates to CASSVGSETSGGTGTQYF.

The chain recombines TRBV29-1 with TRBJ2-3; perhaps TRBD1 as D (5 bases). V lost 3 bases and J 1 base, leaving 8 bases between the germline ends. Germline V gene sequence: CDR1 SQVTM, CDR2 ANQGSEA. This CDR3 spans 13 amino acids. CDR3 amino acids: CSVEDTRTDTQYF. The CDR3 DNA sequence: TGCAGCGTTGAGGACACCCGCACAGATACGCAGTATTTT.

Comments on this clone: The same CDR3 also results from other DNA sequences found in this sample. Here the CDR3 DNA reads TGTGCCAGCAGTTTAGCCGGCGGGGAAAAACTGTTTTTT. Encoded protein: CASSLAGGEKLFF. The chain employs TRBV28 and TRBJ1-4; no reliable D call. The CDR3 runs 13 residues. From germline, CDR1 is MDHEN and CDR2 SYDVKM. The ends were cut back, 2 bases at V and 8 bases at J, with 9 bases in the middle.

The CDR3 coding sequence is TGTGCCAGCAGCTTAAGGGACAGCGCTCCCCGGCCCTACGAGCAGTACTTC. Protein: CASSLRDSAPRPYEQYF. J is TRBJ2-7 and V is TRBV13; 7 bases line up with TRBD1. The CDR3 extends over 17 amino acids. The V segment lost 2 bases and the J segment 2 bases; nucleotides outside the gene matches: 12. Germline V gives CDR1 PRHDT, CDR2 FYEKMQ (reference sequence).

This rearrangement joins TRBV24-1 to TRBJ2-5, with 7 bases lining up with TRBD1. The CDR3 runs 16 residues. Germline V gene lookup returns CDR1 KGHDR and CDR2 SFDVKD. The V and J ends lost 4 bases and 4 bases, in that order; junction bases with no gene match: 11. In DNA form, the CDR3 reads TGTGCCACCAGTGACCCACAGGGGCCCCAGCGAGAGACCCAGTACTTC. Encoded protein: CATSDPQGPQRETQYF.

The chain recombines TRBV12-5 with TRBJ1-1; D remains unclear. The V end lost 6 bases, the J end lost 5 bases, and 16 bases lay between the germline ends. Germline V gives CDR1 LGHNT, CDR2 FRNRAP. This CDR3 is 14 amino acids long. The CDR3 DNA follows: TGTGCTAGTGGCCTTTTGGAAGGGAGAACTGAAGCTTTCTTT. Translated: CASGLLEGRTEAFF.

The count of this clone is one. The chain is built from TRBV11-2 and TRBJ1-5, with a possible D match to TRBD1 (5 bases). The CDR3 consists of 13 residues. Germline-derived CDR1 and CDR2 are SGHAT and FQNNGV. V shed 2 bases and J shed 5 bases, with 7 bases lying between them. The CDR3 protein is CASSLWGDQPQHF. Here the CDR3 DNA reads TGTGCCAGCAGCTTATGGGGCGATCAGCCCCAGCATTTT.

In its sample, this clone was seen once. This chain connects TRBV9 to TRBJ1-2; 7 bases match TRBD1. Germline CDR1 SGDLS, CDR2 YYNGEE. This CDR3 is built from 14 residues. V lost 3 bases, J lost 6 bases, and 8 bases stayed unmatched. CDR3 nucleotide sequence: TGTGCCAGCAGCGCCCGACAGGGAGCGGATGGCTACACCTTC. It codes for CASSARQGADGYTF.

This chain joins TRBV24-1 and TRBJ2-2; TRBD2 aligns across 10 bases. V dropped 2 bases and J dropped 6; count of bases not matched to a gene: 5. The CDR3 sequence is 16 residues long. Germline assignment: CDR1 KGHDR and CDR2 SFDVKD. CDR3 sequence: CATSDWDSGGPGELFF. For the CDR3, the DNA is TGTGCCACCAGTGATTGGGATAGCGGGGGGCCCGGGGAGCTGTTTTTT.

This clone was counted once. The rearrangement joins TRBV11-1 to TRBJ2-3; the D gene is possibly TRBD1 (5 bases). Trimming removed 5 bases at V and 7 bases at J, with 7 bases between. Germline CDR1 is SGHAT and CDR2 is FQDESV (reference sequence). CDR3 length: 11 amino acids. The CDR3 region has the DNA TGTGCCAGCAGCCCAGGGAATACGCAGTATTTT. Protein sequence: CASSPGNTQYF.

This rearrangement joins TRBV5-1 to TRBJ1-6; the D gene is possibly TRBD1 (6 bases). Deletions cut 1 base from V and 7 bases from J, with 15 bases between. CDR3 length equals 16 residues. Germline V CDR1 and CDR2: SGHRS, YFSETQ. In DNA form, the CDR3 reads TGCGCCAGCAGCTTGACAGGGAGTGGGACGAATTCACCCCTCCACTTT. Encoded protein: CASSLTGSGTNSPLHF.

This clone was seen a handful of times. A clone one base away is much larger, so this may be a read error. This chain joins TRBV7-9 and TRBJ2-3; 11 bases agree with TRBD2. From germline, CDR1 is SEHNR and CDR2 FQNEAQ (reference sequence). The CDR3 runs to 14 residues. Trimming at V came to 3 bases and at J to 5 bases, leaving 1 base not matched to a gene. The CDR3 loop reads CASSLGTSGDTQYF. For the CDR3, the DNA is TGTGCCAGCAGCTTGGGGACTAGCGGAGATACGCAGTATTTT.

The chain employs TRBV28 and TRBJ2-5; TRBD1 agrees at 7 bases. J lost 4 bases, V lost 5 bases, and 4 bases had no gene match. Germline assignment: CDR1 MDHEN and CDR2 SYDVKM. This CDR3 comprises 13 residues. The CDR3 DNA reads as TGTGCCAGCAGTGTAGGGGGCCGAGAGACCCAGTACTTC. Amino acids: CASSVGGRETQYF.

CDR3 DNA: TGTGCCACCAGTGGAGCGGTAGGGACTGAAGCTTTCTTT. It encodes CATSGAVGTEAFF. This chain links TRBV24-1 with TRBJ1-1; D not certain. Germline CDR1 KGHDR, CDR2 SFDVKD. Trimming pared 5 bases from V and 5 bases from J, leaving 11 bases between. The CDR3 extends over 13 amino acids.